One sample yielded the 22 T cell receptor beta chains listed below, sequenced in a study of blood T cell repertoires in COVID-19. The data were produced by immunoSEQ multiplex PCR, yet TCRdb's version contains in-frame clones alone and is incomplete. The table lists under 55,000 clones, approximately 79% of them singletons, with about 25% in the top ten. The material sequenced was peripheral blood. Every receptor here comes from an older man with acute or convalescent COVID-19.

The V gene is TRBV14, the J gene TRBJ2-7, with D possibly TRBD1 on 6 matching bases. Germline loops: CDR1 SGHDN, CDR2 FVKESK. Trimming removed 3 bases from V and 2 bases from J, with 17 bases in between. The CDR3 runs to 16 residues. DNA for the CDR3: TGTGCCAGCAGCCATTTACAGGGCCCTCCAACCTACGAGCAGTACTTC. Its translation is CASSHLQGPPTYEQYF.

The chain has TRBV27 and TRBJ2-3, with D possibly TRBD2 on 5 matching bases. V shed 3 bases and J shed 15 bases, with 16 bases lying between them. In germline, CDR1 is MNHEY, CDR2 SMNVEV (reference sequence). This CDR3 comprises 12 residues. CDR3 region: CASSFTLAETYF. The CDR3 DNA reads as TGTGCCAGCAGTTTTACGCTAGCCGAGACCTATTTT.

The chain combines TRBV7-2 with TRBJ2-5; D might be TRBD1 (7 bases). Trimming stripped 3 bases from V and 2 bases from J, with 16 bases between. From germline, CDR1 is SGHTA and CDR2 FQGNSA. This CDR3 is built from 16 residues. The CDR3 DNA reads as TGTGCCAGCAGCTTTCCGGAGGGGGCTGGGCAAGAGACCCAGTACTTC. As protein: CASSFPEGAGQETQYF.

The gene calls are TRBV15 and TRBJ2-5; 7 nucleotides align to TRBD1. The CDR3 totals 14 residues. V lost 1 base, J lost 3 bases, and 2 bases stayed unmatched. CDR1 LNHNV and CDR2 YYDKDF come from the germline V gene (reference sequence). DNA of the CDR3: TGTGCCACCAGCAGAGGGGACAGCGAAGAGACCCAGTACTTC. Its translation: CATSRGDSEETQYF.

The chain links TRBV28 to TRBJ2-5; 9 bases are a match to TRBD2. CDR1 is MDHEN and CDR2 is SYDVKM in the germline V gene. Unmatched junction bases numbered 5, after V lost 2 bases and J lost 4 bases. CDR3 size: 15 residues. Here the CDR3 reads CASSLIGGGGETQYF. DNA of the CDR3: TGTGCCAGCAGTTTAATAGGCGGGGGGGGAGAGACCCAGTACTTC. The entire variable domain, with the rest obtained from reference TRBV28 and TRBJ2-5, is as follows: DVKVTQSSRYLVKRTGEKVFLECVQDMDHENMFWYRQDPGLGLRLIYFSYDVKMKEKGDIPEGYSVSREKKERFSLILESASTNQTSMYLCASSLIGGGGETQYFGPGTRLLVL.

This sequence joins TRBV2 and TRBJ2-5; D possibly corresponds to TRBD2 (7 bases). The CDR3 has 14 amino acids. The germline gives CDR1 SNHLY, CDR2 FYNNEI. The V gene lost 6 bases and the J gene lost 2 bases, with 13 bases spanning the gap. The CDR3 DNA reads as TGTGCCAGCAGAGGGGGAGGGGCACAAGAGACCCAGTACTTC. This gives the protein CASRGGGAQETQYF.

This clone showed up just once. J is TRBJ2-3 and V is TRBV11-2, with D perhaps matching TRBD2 (5 bases). Germline CDR1 is SGHAT and CDR2 is FQNNGV. Trimming left V 5 bases short and J 7 bases short, with 7 bases between. This CDR3 is built from 11 residues. DNA for the CDR3: TGTGCCAGCAGCCCCGGGAATACGCAGTATTTT. This gives the protein CASSPGNTQYF.

The J gene is TRBJ2-5, the V gene TRBV28, with 13 bases aligning to TRBD2. CDR1 is MDHEN, CDR2 SYDVKM, per germline. The CDR3 loop spans 16 amino acids. Trimming at V came to 6 bases and at J to 4 bases, leaving 8 bases not matched to a gene. The CDR3 DNA sequence: TGTGCCAGCAGAATCACTAGCGGGGGGGCCGGAGAGACCCAGTACTTC. Its protein product is CASRITSGGAGETQYF.

In this sample, this clone turned up a few times. The gene calls are TRBV7-3 and TRBJ2-2; 11 nucleotides match TRBD2. The CDR3 spans 16 residues. CDR1 SGHTA and CDR2 FQGTGA come from the germline V gene. V gave up 7 bases and J gave up 2 bases; unmatched junction bases: 6. The CDR3 sequence: CASKELAGGNTGELFF. Here the CDR3 DNA reads TGTGCCAGCAAAGAGCTAGCGGGAGGAAACACCGGGGAGCTGTTTTTT.

The chain combines TRBV30 with TRBJ2-5, with TRBD2 as a possible D gene (6 bases). V was trimmed by 0 bases and J by 4 bases, leaving 9 bases between them. CDR3 size: 13 residues. Germline V gives CDR1 GTSNPN, CDR2 SVGIG (reference sequence). The CDR3 nucleotides read TGTGCCTGGAGTGTTTACGGGGGAGAGACCCAGTACTTC. It codes for CAWSVYGGETQYF.

This clone came up once. The chain uses TRBV27 and TRBJ1-4; possibly TRBD1 for D (5 bases). V dropped 6 bases and J dropped 5 bases, with 13 bases sitting between them. Germline CDR1 MNHEY, CDR2 SMNVEV (reference sequence). The CDR3 runs to 14 residues. CDR3 DNA: TGTGCCAGCAGCCCAAAGGGGATGAATGAAAAACTGTTTTTT. Translating gives CASSPKGMNEKLFF.

V usage is TRBV5-5 and J usage is TRBJ1-2; 7 nucleotides align to TRBD1. Germline loops: CDR1 SGHKS, CDR2 YYEKEE (reference sequence). The CDR3 has 16 residues. With V trimmed by 4 bases and J by 0 bases, 9 bases remained unmatched. CDR3 residues: CASSAGTDPANYGYTF. CDR3 bases: TGTGCCAGCAGCGCCGGGACAGATCCAGCTAACTATGGCTACACCTTC. The whole variable domain, remainder taken from reference TRBV5-5 and TRBJ1-2, is DAGVTQSPTHLIKTRGQQVTLRCSPISGHKSVSWYQQVLGQGPQFIFQYYEKEERGRGNFPDRFSARQFPNYSSELNVNALLLGDSALYLCASSAGTDPANYGYTFGSGTRLTVV.

The chain links TRBV28 to TRBJ2-7; D unclear. CDR1 is MDHEN and CDR2 is SYDVKM in the germline V gene. CDR3 length: 14 amino acids. Trimming cost V 2 bases and J 0 bases, with 8 bases left between them. In nucleotides, the CDR3 is TGTGCCAGCAGTTTAGGTTCGGTCTCCTACGAGCAGTACTTC. This encodes CASSLGSVSYEQYF. The variable domain in full, with the rest retrieved from reference TRBV28 and TRBJ2-7, is DVKVTQSSRYLVKRTGEKVFLECVQDMDHENMFWYRQDPGLGLRLIYFSYDVKMKEKGDIPEGYSVSREKKERFSLILESASTNQTSMYLCASSLGSVSYEQYFGPGTRLTVT.

The CDR3 loop is CASSPWGSGYEQYF. The CDR3 region has the DNA TGTGCCAGCAGCCCCTGGGGTAGCGGCTACGAGCAGTACTTC. The chain carries TRBV14 and TRBJ2-7, with a weak D call TRBD2 (6 bases). The V gene lost 4 bases and the J gene lost 3 bases, with 13 bases spanning the gap. Germline V gene data show CDR1 as SGHDN and CDR2 as FVKESK. CDR3 length: 14 amino acids.

This clone was found a few times. The rearrangement uses TRBV29-1 and TRBJ2-3; D is perhaps TRBD1 (6 bases). CDR1 is SQVTM and CDR2 is ANQGSEA in the germline V gene. The CDR3 length is 12 residues. Trimming pared 7 bases from V and 4 bases from J, leaving 12 bases between. The CDR3 here is CSGLTGSDTQYF. DNA of the CDR3: TGCAGCGGACTAACAGGGTCAGATACGCAGTATTTT.

This clone was found once. V is TRBV6-2 or TRBV6-3 and J is TRBJ2-5, with a tentative D call TRBD1 (7 bases). Per germline, CDR1 MNHEY and CDR2 SVGEGT. Trimming cost V 4 bases and J 1 base, with 10 bases left between them. The CDR3 is 14 amino acids. CDR3 protein: CASSSQGGQETQYF. The CDR3, as DNA: TGTGCCAGCAGTTCCCAGGGGGGCCAAGAGACCCAGTACTTC.

This clone was detected only a few times. V gene TRBV5-1 combines with J gene TRBJ1-3, with 8 positions matching TRBD1. Germline V gene sequence: CDR1 SGHRS, CDR2 YFSETQ. V lost 4 bases to trimming and J lost 7 bases; unmatched junction nucleotides: 7. The length of the CDR3 is 14 residues. The CDR3 sequence: CASSQDRAGNTIYF. Written as DNA, the CDR3 is TGCGCCAGCAGCCAGGACAGGGCGGGTAACACCATATATTTT.

This CDR3 is CASSATGMGQPQHF. CDR3 coding DNA: TGTGCCAGTAGTGCCACAGGGATGGGTCAGCCCCAGCATTTT. The chain uses TRBV19 and TRBJ1-5, with a possible D match to TRBD1 (6 bases). The CDR3 contains 14 residues. The V gene's germline CDR1 is LNHDA and CDR2 SQIVND (reference sequence). V lost 5 bases to trimming and J lost 6 bases, with 14 bases between them.

This chain uses TRBV28 with TRBJ1-1, with no clear D. The germline CDR1 and CDR2 sequences are MDHEN and SYDVKM. The CDR3 runs to 13 residues. Trimming took off 5 bases at V and 1 base at J, with 8 bases between the two ends. The CDR3 loop is CASSQTRNTEAFF. For the CDR3, the DNA is TGTGCCAGCAGTCAAACCAGGAACACTGAAGCTTTCTTT.

The DNA for the CDR3 is TGTGCCAGCAGCCTACAGGGTGGTGGAGAGACCCAGTACTTC. This translates into CASSLQGGGETQYF. The genes are TRBV9 and TRBJ2-5; possible D gene TRBD1, 6 bases. CDR1 is SGDLS, CDR2 YYNGEE, per germline. V was trimmed by 4 bases and J by 4 bases, leaving 14 bases between them. The CDR3 covers 14 residues.

The chain couples TRBV5-4 to TRBJ2-3; TRBD1 agrees at 7 bases. The germline CDR1 and CDR2 sequences are SGHNT and YYREEE (reference sequence). The CDR3 totals 14 residues. Germline trimming cut 4 bases from V and 2 bases from J; bases unmatched to any gene: 4. CDR3 DNA sequence: TGTGCCAGCAGCGACAGGGAGTTCACAGATACGCAGTATTTT. Translating it yields CASSDREFTDTQYF.

This clone is a singleton in its sample. The V and J genes are TRBV6-1 and TRBJ2-3; 10 positions agree with TRBD2. The CDR3 consists of 16 residues. The V gene end was trimmed by 1 base and the J gene end by 6 bases; junction bases not matched to a gene: 7. Per the germline V gene, CDR1 is MNHNS and CDR2 is SASEGT. The CDR3 DNA sequence: TGTGCCAGCAGTGAAGGATTCGGGACTAGCGTGGATACGCAGTATTTT. Its protein product is CASSEGFGTSVDTQYF.